The 2 T cell receptor beta chains given below trace back to one sample, sequenced in a study of tumor-infiltrating lymphocytes in localized non-small cell lung cancer. Only in-frame clones appear in the TCRdb table, and some are missing; sequencing was by immunoSEQ multiplex PCR. The sample includes around 15,000 clones, 45% to 50% of them seen just once. Sample: lung tumor tissue. These receptors were obtained from a human donor with non-small cell lung cancer.

The CDR3 spells CASGRGGFSYEQYF. In nucleotides, the CDR3 is TGTGCCAGCGGGCGGGGGGGGTTCAGCTACGAGCAGTACTTC. The V gene is TRBV28, the J gene TRBJ2-7; 9 nucleotides align to TRBD2. In germline, CDR1 is MDHEN, CDR2 SYDVKM. There are 14 residues in the CDR3. V gave up 8 bases and J gave up 3 bases; unmatched junction bases: 8.

This clone has a handful of counts. This sequence joins TRBV28 and TRBJ2-3; 15 positions match TRBD2. This CDR3 has 18 residues. The V gene's germline CDR1 is MDHEN and CDR2 SYDVKM. Losses at the gene ends were 5 bases for V and 3 bases for J; bases not matched to a gene: 9. The CDR3 spells CASSPPWGLAGGTDTQYF. DNA for the CDR3: TGTGCCAGCAGTCCCCCTTGGGGACTAGCGGGGGGAACAGATACGCAGTATTTT.